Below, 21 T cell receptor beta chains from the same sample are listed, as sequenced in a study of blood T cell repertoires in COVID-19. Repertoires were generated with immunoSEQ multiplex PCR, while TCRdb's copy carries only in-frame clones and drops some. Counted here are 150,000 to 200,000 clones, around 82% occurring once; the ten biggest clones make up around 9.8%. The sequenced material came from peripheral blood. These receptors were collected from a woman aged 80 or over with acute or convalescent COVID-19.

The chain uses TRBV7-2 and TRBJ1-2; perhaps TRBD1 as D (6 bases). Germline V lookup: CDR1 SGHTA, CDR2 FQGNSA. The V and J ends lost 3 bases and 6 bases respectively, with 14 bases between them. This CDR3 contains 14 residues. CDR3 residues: CASSFEQGHHGYTF. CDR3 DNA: TGTGCCAGCAGCTTCGAACAGGGTCACCATGGCTACACCTTC.

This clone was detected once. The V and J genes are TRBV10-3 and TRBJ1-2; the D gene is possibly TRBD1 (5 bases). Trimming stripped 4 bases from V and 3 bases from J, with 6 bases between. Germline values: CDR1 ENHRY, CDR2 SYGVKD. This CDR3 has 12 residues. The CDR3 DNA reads TGTGCCATCAGTGCGGGGGACTATGGCTACACCTTC. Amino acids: CAISAGDYGYTF.

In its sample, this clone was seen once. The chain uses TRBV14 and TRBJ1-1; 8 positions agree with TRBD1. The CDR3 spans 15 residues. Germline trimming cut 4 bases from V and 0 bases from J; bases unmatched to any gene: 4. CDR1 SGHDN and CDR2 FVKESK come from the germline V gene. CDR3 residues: CASSRWTGLNTEAFF. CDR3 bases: TGTGCCAGCAGCCGATGGACAGGGTTGAACACTGAAGCTTTCTTT. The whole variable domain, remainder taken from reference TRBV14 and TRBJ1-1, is EAGVTQFPSHSVIEKGQTVTLRCDPISGHDNLYWYRRVMGKEIKFLLHFVKESKQDESGMPNNRFLAERTGGTYSTLKVQPAELEDSGVYFCASSRWTGLNTEAFFGQGTRLTVV.

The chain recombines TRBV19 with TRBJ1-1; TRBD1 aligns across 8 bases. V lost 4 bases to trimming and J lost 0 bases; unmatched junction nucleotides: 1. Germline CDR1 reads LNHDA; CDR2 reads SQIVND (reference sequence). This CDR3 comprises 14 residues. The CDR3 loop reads CASSTDRVNTEAFF. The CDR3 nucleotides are TGTGCCAGTAGTACGGACAGGGTGAACACTGAAGCTTTCTTT.

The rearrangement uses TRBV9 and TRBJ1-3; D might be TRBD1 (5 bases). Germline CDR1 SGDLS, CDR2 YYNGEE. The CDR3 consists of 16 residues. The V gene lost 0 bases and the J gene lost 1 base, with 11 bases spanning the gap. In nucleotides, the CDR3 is TGTGCCAGCAGCGTAGAGGCAGGGTGGTCTGGAAACACCATATATTTT. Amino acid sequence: CASSVEAGWSGNTIYF.

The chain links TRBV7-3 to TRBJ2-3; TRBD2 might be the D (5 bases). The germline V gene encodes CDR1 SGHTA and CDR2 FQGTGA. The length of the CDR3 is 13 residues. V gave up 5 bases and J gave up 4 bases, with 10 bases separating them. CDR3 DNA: TGTGCCAGCAGCCCTGGACTTTCAGATACGCAGTATTTT. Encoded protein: CASSPGLSDTQYF.

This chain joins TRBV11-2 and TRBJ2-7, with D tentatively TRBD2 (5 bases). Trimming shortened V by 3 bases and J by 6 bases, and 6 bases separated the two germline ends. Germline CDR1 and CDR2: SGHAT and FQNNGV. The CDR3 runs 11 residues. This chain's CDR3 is CASSLRAEQYF. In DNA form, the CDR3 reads TGTGCCAGCAGCTTGAGGGCCGAGCAGTACTTC.

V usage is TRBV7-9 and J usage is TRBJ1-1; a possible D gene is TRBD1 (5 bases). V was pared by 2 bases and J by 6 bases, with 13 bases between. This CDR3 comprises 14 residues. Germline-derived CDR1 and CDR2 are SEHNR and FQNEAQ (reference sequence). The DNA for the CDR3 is TGTGCCAGCAGCTTATCTCGGGGGGAGGCTGAAGCTTTCTTT. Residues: CASSLSRGEAEAFF.

Here the CDR3 reads CASSSGQGDSPLHF. The CDR3, as DNA: TGTGCCAGCAGCTCGGGACAGGGGGATTCACCCCTCCACTTT. The gene calls are TRBV7-6 and TRBJ1-6; 11 bases fit TRBD1. CDR1 and CDR2 from the germline V gene are SGHVS and FNYEAQ. This CDR3 has 14 amino acids. V shed 4 bases and J 8 bases; nucleotides not matched to a gene: 1.

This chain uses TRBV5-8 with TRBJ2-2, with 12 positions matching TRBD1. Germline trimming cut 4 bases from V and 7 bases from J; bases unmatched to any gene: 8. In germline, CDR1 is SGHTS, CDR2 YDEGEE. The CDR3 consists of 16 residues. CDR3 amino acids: CASSEDGTGGHGELFF. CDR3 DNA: TGTGCCAGCAGCGAAGACGGGACAGGGGGCCACGGGGAGCTGTTTTTT. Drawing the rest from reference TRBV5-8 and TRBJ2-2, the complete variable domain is EAGVTQSPTHLIKTRGQQATLRCSPISGHTSVYWYQQALGLGLQFLLWYDEGEERNRGNFPPRFSGRQFPNYSSELNVNALELEDSALYLCASSEDGTGGHGELFFGEGSRLTVL.

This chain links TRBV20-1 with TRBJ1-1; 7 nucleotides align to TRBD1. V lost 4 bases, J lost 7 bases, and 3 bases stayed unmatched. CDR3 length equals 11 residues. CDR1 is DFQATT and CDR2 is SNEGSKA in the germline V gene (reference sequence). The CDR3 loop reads CSATDRDEAFF. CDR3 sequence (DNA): TGCAGTGCTACCGACAGGGATGAAGCTTTCTTT.

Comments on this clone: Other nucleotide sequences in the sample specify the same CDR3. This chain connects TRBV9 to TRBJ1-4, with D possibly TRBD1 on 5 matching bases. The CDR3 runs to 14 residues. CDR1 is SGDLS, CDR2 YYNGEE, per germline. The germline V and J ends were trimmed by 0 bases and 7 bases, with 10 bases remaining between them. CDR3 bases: TGTGCCAGCAGCGTAGGGCAGGGAGGTGAAAAACTGTTTTTT. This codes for CASSVGQGGEKLFF. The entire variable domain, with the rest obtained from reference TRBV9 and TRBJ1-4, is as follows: DSGVTQTPKHLITATGQRVTLRCSPRSGDLSVYWYQQSLDQGLQFLIQYYNGEERAKGNILERFSAQQFPDLHSELNLSSLELGDSALYFCASSVGQGGEKLFFGSGTQLSVL.

The CDR3 region has the DNA TGTGCCAGCAGTGGAGGACAGGGTTTAAATAATTCACCCCTCCACTTT. Protein: CASSGGQGLNNSPLHF. The V gene is TRBV2, the J gene TRBJ1-6; TRBD1 agrees at 8 bases. The ends lost 4 bases at V and 5 bases at J; junction bases unmatched: 7. The V gene's germline CDR1 is SNHLY and CDR2 FYNNEI. The CDR3 runs to 16 residues.

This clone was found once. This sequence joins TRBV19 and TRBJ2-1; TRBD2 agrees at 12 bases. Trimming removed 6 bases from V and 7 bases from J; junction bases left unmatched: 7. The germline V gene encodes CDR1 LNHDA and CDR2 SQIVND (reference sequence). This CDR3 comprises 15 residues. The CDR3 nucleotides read TGTGCCAGTAGGAGACTAGCGGGAGAACGGAATGAGCAGTTCTTC. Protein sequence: CASRRLAGERNEQFF. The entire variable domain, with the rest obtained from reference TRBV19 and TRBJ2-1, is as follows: DGGITQSPKYLFRKEGQNVTLSCEQNLNHDAMYWYRQDPGQGLRLIYYSQIVNDFQKGDIAEGYSVSREKKESFPLTVTSAQKNPTAFYLCASRRLAGERNEQFFGPGTRLTVL.

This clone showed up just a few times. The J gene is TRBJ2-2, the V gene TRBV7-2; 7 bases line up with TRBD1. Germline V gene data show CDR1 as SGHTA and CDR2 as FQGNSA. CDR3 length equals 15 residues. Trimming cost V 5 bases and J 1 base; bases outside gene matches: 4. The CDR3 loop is CASSLDRRNTGELFF. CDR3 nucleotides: TGTGCCAGCAGCCTGGACAGGCGGAACACCGGGGAGCTGTTTTTT.

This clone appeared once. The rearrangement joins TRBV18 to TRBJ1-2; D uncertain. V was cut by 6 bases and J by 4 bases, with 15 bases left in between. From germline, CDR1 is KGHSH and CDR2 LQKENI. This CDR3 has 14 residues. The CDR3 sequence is CASSTGWQSYGYTF. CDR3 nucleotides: TGTGCCAGCTCGACCGGGTGGCAGTCCTATGGCTACACCTTC.

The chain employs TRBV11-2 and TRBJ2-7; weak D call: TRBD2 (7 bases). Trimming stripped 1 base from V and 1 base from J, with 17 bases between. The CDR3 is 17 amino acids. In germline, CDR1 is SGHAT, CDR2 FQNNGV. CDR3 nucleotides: TGTGCCAGCAGCTTAGTGGCGGTGGGAGGGGGGTCCTACGAGCAGTACTTC. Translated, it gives CASSLVAVGGGSYEQYF.

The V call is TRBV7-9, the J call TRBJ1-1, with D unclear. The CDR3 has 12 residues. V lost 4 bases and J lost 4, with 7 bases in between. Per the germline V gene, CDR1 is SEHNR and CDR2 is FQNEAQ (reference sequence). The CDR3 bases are TGTGCCAGCAGCTCGAGAGGCACTGAAGCTTTCTTT. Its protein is CASSSRGTEAFF.

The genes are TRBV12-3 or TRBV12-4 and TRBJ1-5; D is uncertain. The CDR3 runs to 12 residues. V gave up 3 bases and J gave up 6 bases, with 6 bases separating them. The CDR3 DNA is TGTGCCAGCAGTTTCAGATCTCAGCCCCAGCATTTT. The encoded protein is CASSFRSQPQHF.

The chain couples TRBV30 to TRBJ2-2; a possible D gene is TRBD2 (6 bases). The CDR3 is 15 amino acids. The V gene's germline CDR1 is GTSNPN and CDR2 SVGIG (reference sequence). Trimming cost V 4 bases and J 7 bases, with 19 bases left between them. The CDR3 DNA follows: TGTGCCTGGATAGCGGCAGGGAGTGCTGTCGGGGAGCTGTTTTTT. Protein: CAWIAAGSAVGELFF.

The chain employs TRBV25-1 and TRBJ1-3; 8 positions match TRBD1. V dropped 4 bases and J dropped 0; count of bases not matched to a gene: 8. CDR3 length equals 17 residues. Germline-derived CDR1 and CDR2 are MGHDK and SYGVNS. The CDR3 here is CASSVIGQGSSGNTIYF. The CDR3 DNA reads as TGTGCCAGCAGTGTAATCGGACAGGGAAGCTCTGGAAACACCATATATTTT.